The 26 T cell receptor beta chains in this list originate from one sample, sequenced in a study of graft-versus-host responses after intestinal transplantation. Assay: immunoSEQ multiplex PCR; the TCRdb copy retains only in-frame clones and omits some. This table has 9,900 or so clones, 85% to 95% appearing once. The material sequenced was PBMCs, taken about 45 days after intestinal transplantation. The receptors were sampled from a human patient who received an intestinal transplant, so some T cells may come from the graft donor.

The genes are TRBV6-5 and TRBJ1-1; D gene uncertain. The CDR3 runs to 12 residues. Looked up from germline, CDR1 is MNHEY and CDR2 is SVGAGI. The V gene lost 7 bases and the J gene lost 1 base, with 7 bases spanning the gap. CDR3 coding DNA: TGTGCCAGCAATATGGGGAACACTGAAGCTTTCTTT. It translates to CASNMGNTEAFF.

The chain uses TRBV29-1 and TRBJ1-1; D is undetermined. CDR3 size: 12 residues. The V gene's germline CDR1 is SQVTM and CDR2 ANQGSEA. Trimming took off 3 bases at V and 1 base at J, with 6 bases between the two ends. CDR3 sequence reads: CSVEAQNTEAFF. The CDR3 bases are TGCAGCGTTGAGGCCCAGAACACTGAAGCTTTCTTT.

The V and J genes are TRBV7-3 and TRBJ1-2; no clear D. V lost 2 bases and J lost 6, with 10 bases in between. The CDR3 is made up of 13 amino acids. Germline V gene data show CDR1 as SGHTA and CDR2 as FQGTGA. Written as DNA, the CDR3 is TGTGCCAGCAGCTTAGGAAGGAGACATGGCTACACCTTC. Its translation: CASSLGRRHGYTF.

The rearrangement links TRBV9 to TRBJ1-1; D call uncertain. CDR3 length equals 15 residues. CDR1 is SGDLS and CDR2 is YYNGEE in the germline V gene. Trimming pared 0 bases from V and 5 bases from J, leaving 14 bases between. CDR3 coding DNA: TGTGCCAGCAGCGTAGATGGGTTACTTGGGACTGAAGCTTTCTTT. Translated: CASSVDGLLGTEAFF.

The gene calls are TRBV6-1 and TRBJ2-1; 8 positions agree with TRBD1. The CDR3 sequence is 15 residues long. V dropped 6 bases and J dropped 9; count of bases not matched to a gene: 13. The germline gives CDR1 MNHNS, CDR2 SASEGT. CDR3 loop: CASSHGQGLSGEQFF. In nucleotides, the CDR3 is TGTGCCAGCAGCCATGGACAGGGTCTGAGTGGTGAGCAGTTCTTC.

This chain links TRBV6-5 with TRBJ1-2, with 8 bases that match TRBD1. The V segment lost 6 bases and the J segment 7 bases; nucleotides outside the gene matches: 7. Germline values: CDR1 MNHEY, CDR2 SVGAGI. CDR3 length: 13 residues. In DNA form, the CDR3 reads TGTGCCAGCAGCCCCAGGGGGCCCGCTGGCTACACCTTC. It specifies CASSPRGPAGYTF.

The gene calls are TRBV13 and TRBJ2-2; 8 nucleotides agree with TRBD2. From germline, CDR1 is PRHDT and CDR2 FYEKMQ (reference sequence). V shed 8 bases and J 1 base; nucleotides not matched to a gene: 6. CDR3 size: 15 residues. The CDR3: CASGIAGKNTGELFF. CDR3 nucleotide sequence: TGTGCCAGCGGAATAGCGGGGAAGAACACCGGGGAGCTGTTTTTT.

The chain couples TRBV10-3 to TRBJ2-1; 7 nucleotides agree with TRBD1. Germline CDR1 is ENHRY and CDR2 is SYGVKD. V was pared by 2 bases and J by 4 bases, with 2 bases of the junction left unmatched. The CDR3 extends over 14 amino acids. Here the CDR3 DNA reads TGTGCCATCAGTGAGCGGGACAGTTACAATGAGCAGTTCTTC. Translation gives CAISERDSYNEQFF.

The CDR3 spells CSVELPFDSYGYTF. The CDR3 DNA sequence: TGCAGCGTTGAATTGCCCTTCGACAGCTATGGCTACACCTTC. V and J are TRBV29-1 and TRBJ1-2; D possibly corresponds to TRBD1 (5 bases). Germline CDR1 and CDR2: SQVTM and ANQGSEA. The CDR3 consists of 14 residues. V was pared by 2 bases and J by 4 bases, with 14 bases between.

V gene TRBV7-9 combines with J gene TRBJ2-7; 12 nucleotides align to TRBD1. CDR3 length: 16 residues. V trimming: 4 bases; J trimming: 1 base; junction bases outside the gene matches: 5. Germline V CDR1 and CDR2: SEHNR, FQNEAQ (reference sequence). The CDR3 loop reads CASSSPGQGASYEQYF. For the CDR3, the DNA is TGTGCCAGCAGCTCACCGGGACAGGGGGCATCCTACGAGCAGTACTTC.

This chain uses TRBV2 with TRBJ1-1, with 9 bases that match TRBD1. Germline V gene sequence: CDR1 SNHLY, CDR2 FYNNEI. Trimming cost V 9 bases and J 5 bases; bases outside gene matches: 7. This CDR3 is 13 amino acids long. The CDR3, as DNA: TGTGCCAGACAGGGGGCGGTGGGGACTGAAGCTTTCTTT. It encodes CARQGAVGTEAFF.

This clone was observed a single time. This chain joins TRBV5-1 and TRBJ2-3, with TRBD2 as a possible D gene (5 bases). Trimming stripped 7 bases from V and 1 base from J, with 13 bases between. This CDR3 spans 14 amino acids. Germline V gives CDR1 SGHRS, CDR2 YFSETQ. The CDR3 is CASRWELGTDTQYF. The CDR3 DNA is TGCGCCAGCCGCTGGGAGCTGGGCACAGATACGCAGTATTTT.

The chain uses TRBV5-1 and TRBJ1-1; D is unresolved. The CDR3 is 13 amino acids. Germline CDR1 reads SGHRS; CDR2 reads YFSETQ. Between the trimmed V and J ends, which lost 4 bases and 3 bases, there was a span of 10 bases. This CDR3 is CASSPVGDTEAFF. In nucleotides, the CDR3 is TGCGCCAGCAGCCCGGTTGGGGACACTGAAGCTTTCTTT.

This clone was seen only once. The J gene is TRBJ1-1, the V gene TRBV12-5; TRBD1 agrees at 9 bases. Germline V CDR1 and CDR2: LGHNT, FRNRAP. CDR3 length equals 16 residues. V lost 6 bases and J lost 3; bases outside the gene matches: 11. As DNA, the CDR3 is TGTGCTAGTGGCCCAGTATTGGGACAGGGAGACACTGAAGCTTTCTTT. It encodes CASGPVLGQGDTEAFF.

V gene TRBV18 combines with J gene TRBJ1-1; D unresolved. CDR1 and CDR2 from the germline V gene are KGHSH and LQKENI. V shed 3 bases and J shed 0 bases, with 17 bases lying between them. The CDR3 is 17 amino acids. CDR3 DNA sequence: TGTGCCAGCTCACCGGTTCCGCTAGGAGACTTGAACACTGAAGCTTTCTTT. Encoded protein: CASSPVPLGDLNTEAFF.

The genes are TRBV6-1 and TRBJ1-1, with 7 bases lining up with TRBD1. CDR1 is MNHNS and CDR2 is SASEGT in the germline V gene. There are 14 residues in the CDR3. V dropped 7 bases and J dropped 3; count of bases not matched to a gene: 8. CDR3 region: CASKDRRLDTEAFF. CDR3 sequence (DNA): TGTGCCAGCAAGGACAGGAGGTTGGACACTGAAGCTTTCTTT.

This rearrangement joins TRBV12-5 to TRBJ1-1, with D possibly TRBD1 on 5 matching bases. The CDR3 runs 16 residues. Trimming removed 0 bases from V and 4 bases from J, with 15 bases in between. Germline loops: CDR1 LGHNT, CDR2 FRNRAP. This CDR3 is CASGLVLRGGSTEAFF. The CDR3 bases are TGTGCTAGTGGTTTGGTACTTCGTGGGGGTAGCACTGAAGCTTTCTTT.

The rearrangement uses TRBV7-8 and TRBJ1-1; D is unclear. Trimming took 1 base from V and 1 from J, leaving 7 bases between them. This CDR3 contains 14 residues. Germline lookup yields CDR1 SGHVS and CDR2 FQNEAQ. CDR3 DNA sequence: TGTGCCAGCAGCTTAGAACTTCCGAACACTGAAGCTTTCTTT. It yields the protein CASSLELPNTEAFF.

This chain uses TRBV25-1 with TRBJ2-7; no definite D call. Per germline, CDR1 MGHDK and CDR2 SYGVNS. The length of the CDR3 is 11 residues. V was clipped by 5 bases and J by 3 bases, with 5 bases between them. The CDR3 reads CASSSLYEQYF. In nucleotides, the CDR3 is TGTGCCAGCAGTTCACTCTACGAGCAGTACTTC.

In DNA, the CDR3 is TGTGCCAGCAGCCCCGGGGGTACATACAACACCGGGGAGCTGTTTTTT. Its translation: CASSPGGTYNTGELFF. V gene TRBV7-3 combines with J gene TRBJ2-2; possibly TRBD2 for D (6 bases). The CDR3 spans 16 residues. In germline, CDR1 is SGHTA, CDR2 FQGTGA. Trimming left V 5 bases short and J 2 bases short, with 15 bases between.

The chain couples TRBV15 to TRBJ1-2; D not certain. The length of the CDR3 is 15 residues. The ends were cut back, 5 bases at V and 1 base at J, with 14 bases in the middle. The V gene's germline CDR1 is LNHNV and CDR2 YYDKDF (reference sequence). For the CDR3, the DNA is TGTGCCACCAGCCGGTTCCGTGCTGTTAACTATGGCTACACCTTC. Its protein is CATSRFRAVNYGYTF.

This clone was seen a handful of times. CDR3 sequence: CAISELDEQYF. The CDR3 DNA follows: TGTGCCATCAGTGAGTTGGACGAGCAGTACTTC. The V call is TRBV10-3, the J call TRBJ2-7; unclear D gene. V lost 1 base and J lost 5, with 3 bases in between. Looked up from germline, CDR1 is ENHRY and CDR2 is SYGVKD. This CDR3 has 11 residues.

V is TRBV5-1 and J is TRBJ2-5; 12 bases line up with TRBD2. The germline V gene encodes CDR1 SGHRS and CDR2 YFSETQ. CDR3 length: 16 amino acids. The junction had 5 bases not matched to a gene; V was cut back by 3 bases and J by 2 bases. CDR3 DNA sequence: TGCGCCAGCAGCTCAGGACTAGCGGGGAAACAAGAGACCCAGTACTTC. Protein product: CASSSGLAGKQETQYF.

The chain recombines TRBV7-9 with TRBJ1-1; D perhaps matches TRBD1 (5 bases). Germline V lookup: CDR1 SEHNR, CDR2 FQNEAQ (reference sequence). The CDR3 is 14 residues long. Trimming removed 1 base from V and 2 bases from J, with 8 bases in between. The CDR3 DNA follows: TGTGCCAGCAGCTTAGGGACATCCAACACTGAAGCTTTCTTT. As protein: CASSLGTSNTEAFF.

The chain joins TRBV2 to TRBJ1-1; D remains unclear. Trimming pared 9 bases from V and 2 bases from J, leaving 13 bases between. This CDR3 is 13 amino acids long. Looked up from germline, CDR1 is SNHLY and CDR2 is FYNNEI. CDR3 nucleotide sequence: TGTGCCAGTAACCTGATTGTTAACACTGAAGCTTTCTTT. This encodes CASNLIVNTEAFF.

This clone has only one observation. The rearrangement links TRBV4-1 to TRBJ1-2, with D hard to call. CDR3 length: 15 amino acids. V was clipped by 2 bases and J by 0 bases, with 10 bases between them. Germline V gene sequence: CDR1 MGHRA, CDR2 YSYEKL. The CDR3 loop is CASSQFTDSNYGYTF. Written as DNA, the CDR3 is TGCGCCAGCAGCCAATTCACAGACTCTAACTATGGCTACACCTTC.